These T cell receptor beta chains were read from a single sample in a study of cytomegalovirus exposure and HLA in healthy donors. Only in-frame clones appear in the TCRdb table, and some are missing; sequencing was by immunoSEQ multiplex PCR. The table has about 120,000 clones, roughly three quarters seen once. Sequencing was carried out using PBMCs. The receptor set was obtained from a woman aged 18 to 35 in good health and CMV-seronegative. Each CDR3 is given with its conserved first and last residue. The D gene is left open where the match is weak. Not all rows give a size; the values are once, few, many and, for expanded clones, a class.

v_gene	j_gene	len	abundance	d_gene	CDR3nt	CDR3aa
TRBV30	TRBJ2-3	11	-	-	TGTGCCTGGAGCGTATTAGATACGCAGTATTTT	CAWSVLDTQYF
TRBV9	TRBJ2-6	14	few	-	TGTGCCAGCTTCGGGGGACCTGGGGCCAACGTCCTGACTTTC	CASFGGPGANVLTF
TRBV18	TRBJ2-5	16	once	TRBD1	TGTGCCAGCTCACAAACCACCGGGACAGGGGTGGAGACCCAGTACTTC	CASSQTTGTGVETQYF
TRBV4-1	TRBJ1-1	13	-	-	TGCGCCAGCAGCCAAGATCGGAACACTGAAGCTTTCTTT	CASSQDRNTEAFF
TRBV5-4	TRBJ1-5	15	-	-	TGTGCCAGCAGCTTGGCTCACGAGAGCAATCAGCCCCAGCATTTT	CASSLAHESNQPQHF
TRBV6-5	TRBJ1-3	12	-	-	TGTGCCAGCAGCCCCACTGGAAACACCATATATTTT	CASSPTGNTIYF
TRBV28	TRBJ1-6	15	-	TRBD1	TGTGCCAGCATCCGGACAGGGGGCTATAATTCACCCCTCCACTTT	CASIRTGGYNSPLHF
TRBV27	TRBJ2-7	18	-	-	TGTGCCAGCAGTCAAGGAGGCCCTTATCCGGGGAACTCCTACGAGCAGTACTTC	CASSQGGPYPGNSYEQYF
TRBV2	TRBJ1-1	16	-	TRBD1	TGTGCCAGCAGTGATTCTGGAACAGGGGGAGCATCTGAAGCTTTCTTT	CASSDSGTGGASEAFF
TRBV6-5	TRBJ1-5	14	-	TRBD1	TGTGCCAGCAGCGGGGACAGCAGCAATCAGCCCCAGCATTTT	CASSGDSSNQPQHF
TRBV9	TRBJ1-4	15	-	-	TGTGCCAGCAGCGTAGCTGAGGGTCCGGGTGAAAAACTGTTTTTT	CASSVAEGPGEKLFF
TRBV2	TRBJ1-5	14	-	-	TGTGCCAGCAGTTCTCAACAGTTTAATCAGCCCCAGCATTTT	CASSSQQFNQPQHF
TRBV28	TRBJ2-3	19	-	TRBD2	TGTGCCAGCAGACACGAGACAATACCTAGCGGGGGTAGCACAGATACGCAGTATTTT	CASRHETIPSGGSTDTQYF
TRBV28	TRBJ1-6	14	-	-	TGTGCCAGCAGTTTGCTCGACAGCCGTTCACCCCTCCACTTT	CASSLLDSRSPLHF
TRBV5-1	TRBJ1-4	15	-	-	TGCGCCAGCAGCTTGGAAGCGGCAGCTAATGAAAAACTGTTTTTT	CASSLEAAANEKLFF
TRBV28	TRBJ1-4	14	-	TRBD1	TGTGCCAGCAGCACAGGGGGCGCAGGGGAAAAACTGTTTTTT	CASSTGGAGEKLFF
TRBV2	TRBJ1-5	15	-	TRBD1	TGTGCCAGCAGCGGGGACAGGGAGGGCAATCAGCCCCAGCATTTT	CASSGDREGNQPQHF
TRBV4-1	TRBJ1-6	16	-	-	TGCGCCAGCAGCCAATTAAACAGTGTGGGTAATTCACCCCTCCACTTT	CASSQLNSVGNSPLHF
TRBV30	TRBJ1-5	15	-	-	TGTGCCTGGAGCCCCAGGACACCAAGCAATCAGCCCCAGCATTTT	CAWSPRTPSNQPQHF
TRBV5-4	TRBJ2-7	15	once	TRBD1	TGTGCCAGCAGCTTAGGACAGGGTAGGACCTACGAGCAGTACTTC	CASSLGQGRTYEQYF
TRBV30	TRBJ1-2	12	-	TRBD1	TGTGCCTGGTACGGGACAGTTTATGGCTACACCTTC	CAWYGTVYGYTF
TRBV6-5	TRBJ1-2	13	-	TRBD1	TGTGCCAGCAGTTACGGAGGGGACAGAGGCTACACCTTC	CASSYGGDRGYTF
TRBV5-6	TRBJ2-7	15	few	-	TGTGCCAGCAGCTTGGGGACTGACGTTAGGAACGAGCAGTACTTC	CASSLGTDVRNEQYF
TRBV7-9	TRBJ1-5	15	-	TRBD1	TGTGCCAGCAGTCAATCGGGGACAGGAGATCAGCCCCAGCATTTT	CASSQSGTGDQPQHF
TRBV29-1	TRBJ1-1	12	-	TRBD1	TGCAGCACCGGGGACAGGGGAACTGAAGCTTTCTTT	CSTGDRGTEAFF
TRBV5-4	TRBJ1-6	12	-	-	TGTGCCAGCAGCGAGGTGAATTCACCCCTCCACTTT	CASSEVNSPLHF
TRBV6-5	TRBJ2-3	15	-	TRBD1	TGTGCCAGCAGAGACTACAGGGGGCGGGTAGATACGCAGTATTTT	CASRDYRGRVDTQYF
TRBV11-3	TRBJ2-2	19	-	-	TGTGCCAGCAGCCCTCCCCCGTCGGGGGGCCTTGTTAACACCGGGGAGCTGTTTTTT	CASSPPPSGGLVNTGELFF
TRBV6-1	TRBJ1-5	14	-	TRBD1	TGTGCCAGCTCTCTAGGACAGGTTAATCAGCCCCAGCATTTT	CASSLGQVNQPQHF
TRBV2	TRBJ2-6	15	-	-	TGTGCCAGCAGGACCGGACTCTCTGGGGCCAACGTCCTGACTTTC	CASRTGLSGANVLTF
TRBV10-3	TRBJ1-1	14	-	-	TGTGCCATCAGTGACAGGGGACCGAACACTGAAGCTTTCTTT	CAISDRGPNTEAFF
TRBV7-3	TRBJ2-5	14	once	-	TGTGCCAGCAGCTTATACGGGGGGCAGGAGACCCAGTACTTC	CASSLYGGQETQYF
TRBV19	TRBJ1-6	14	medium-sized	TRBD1	TGTGCCAGTAGCTCCGGGACAGATAATTCACCCCTCCACTTT	CASSSGTDNSPLHF
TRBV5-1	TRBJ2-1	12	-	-	TGCGCCAGCAGCGCCGTGAGGGATGAGCAGTTCTTC	CASSAVRDEQFF
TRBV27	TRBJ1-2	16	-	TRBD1	TGTGCCAGCAGTTTAGCTGGGACAGGCAGAATCTATGGCTACACCTTC	CASSLAGTGRIYGYTF
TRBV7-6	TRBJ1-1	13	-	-	TGTGCCAGCAGCTTAGCACAGGGAACTGAAGCTTTCTTT	CASSLAQGTEAFF
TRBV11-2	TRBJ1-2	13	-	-	TGTGCCAGCAGCTTTGACTCTGGCTATGGCTACACCTTC	CASSFDSGYGYTF
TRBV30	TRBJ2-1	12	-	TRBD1	TGTGCCTGGATTCAAGGACAGGCTCAGCAGTTCTTC	CAWIQGQAQQFF
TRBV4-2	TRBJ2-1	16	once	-	TGTGCCAGCAGCCAAGAGAGCGGCATTGATTACAATGAGCAGTTCTTC	CASSQESGIDYNEQFF
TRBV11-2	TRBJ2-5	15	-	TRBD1	TGTGCCAGCAGCTTAGATGGGACAGGGAAAGAGACCCAGTACTTC	CASSLDGTGKETQYF
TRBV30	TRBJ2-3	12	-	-	TGTGCCTGGAGCGCCATCAGGGGTTTCCAGTATTTT	CAWSAIRGFQYF
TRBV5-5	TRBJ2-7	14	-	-	TGTGCCAGCAGCCAGGACCGTGGAGGCTACGAGCAGTACTTC	CASSQDRGGYEQYF
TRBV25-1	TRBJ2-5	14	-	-	TGTGCCAGCAGTGATTTGGGCTCGCAAGAGACCCAGTACTTC	CASSDLGSQETQYF